The rows below give T cell receptor beta chains drawn from one sample of a study of regulatory T cells in long-lasting Graves disease. In TCRdb, the multiplex PCR reads were re-called with MiXCR into one record per CDR3 protein. This sample has hundreds of thousands of distinct CDR3 sequences, with approximately 13% found just once. The sample was also reused in another study, on T cells in Graves' hyperthyroidism and ophthalmopathy.

Source: peripheral blood mononuclear cells (PBMCs), taken at new diagnosis, from a patient treated with antithyroid drugs. The receptors derive from a man aged 30-40 years with Graves disease. The CDR3 runs from the conserved cysteine through the conserved F or W. Fields, in order: D gene, J gene, clone size, V gene, CDR3 protein, CDR3 DNA. D genes are given only for firm matches. Clone sizes are given selectively: once, few, many, or a class where the clone is expanded.

TRBD2 TRBJ2-4 few TRBV6-1 CATSGGMAKNIQYF TGTGCCACCTCGGGGGGGATGGCCAAAAACATTCAGTACTTC
- TRBJ2-5 - TRBV7-9 CASSLWGLETHYF TGTGCCAGCAGCTTGTGGGGGCTGGAGACCCATTACTTC
TRBD1 TRBJ2-2 many TRBV24-1 CATSDLPGQWNTGELFF TGTGCCACCAGTGATCTGCCGGGACAGTGGAACACCGGGGAGCTGTTTTTT
- TRBJ1-5 many TRBV10-3 CATGQAGNQPQHF TGTGCCACCGGGCAGGCGGGGAATCAGCCCCAGCATTTT
- TRBJ1-1 many TRBV29-1 CSVGGGRVNTEAFF TGCAGCGTGGGAGGCGGAAGAGTGAACACTGAAGCTTTCTTT
TRBD2 TRBJ2-3 - TRBV6-2/TRBV6-3 CASRTSLAGRTDTQYF TGTGCCAGCAGAACTTCCCTAGCGGGCCGCACAGATACGCAGTATTTT
TRBD1 TRBJ1-2 many TRBV5-1 CASSLNGQGNYGYTF TGCGCCAGCAGCTTGAATGGACAGGGGAACTATGGCTACACCTTC
- TRBJ2-2 - TRBV18 CASSPPPGIELFF TGTGCCAGCTCACCACCTCCCGGGATCGAGCTGTTTTTT
- TRBJ2-7 many TRBV5-1 CASSRLGGDSYEQYF TGCGCCAGCAGCCGTCTAGGCGGGGACTCCTACGAGCAGTACTTC
TRBD2 TRBJ2-3 many TRBV5-1 CASSLYGGVGTDTQYF TGCGCCAGCAGCTTGTATGGGGGGGTCGGAACAGATACGCAGTATTTT
- TRBJ1-4 - TRBV19 CASSFTTLSGEKLFF TGTGCCAGTAGTTTTACGACTCTCTCGGGTGAAAAACTGTTTTTT
- TRBJ2-3 many TRBV29-1 CSVVGRRGPDTQYF TGCAGCGTTGTCGGGCGGAGGGGGCCAGATACGCAGTATTTT
TRBD2 TRBJ2-3 many TRBV10-3 CAISESASGVTDTQYF TGTGCCATCAGTGAGTCAGCTAGCGGGGTCACAGATACGCAGTATTTT
- TRBJ1-4 many TRBV20-1 CSAREQRGAKKLFF TGCAGTGCTAGAGAACAAAGGGGGGCCAAAAAACTGTTTTTT
TRBD1 TRBJ1-4 - TRBV20-1 CSAPGQGSFRKLFF TGCAGTGCACCGGGACAGGGTAGTTTCAGGAAACTGTTTTTT
TRBD1 TRBJ2-3 many TRBV15 CATSGDRGLRGASTDTQYF TGTGCCACCAGCGGGGACAGGGGCCTCAGAGGGGCTAGCACAGATACGCAGTATTTT
TRBD2 TRBJ2-1 many TRBV12-3/TRBV12-4 CASRPISGSSYNEQFF TGTGCCAGCAGACCGATCAGCGGGAGCTCCTACAATGAGCAGTTCTTC
- TRBJ1-3 few TRBV4-1 CAGSQMRRGGNTIYF TGCGCCGGCAGCCAGATGCGCCGGGGCGGAAACACCATATATTTT
- TRBJ2-3 many TRBV6-2/TRBV6-3 CASSYQGRDTQYF TGTGCCAGCAGTTACCAGGGTAGGGATACGCAGTATTTT
- TRBJ2-1 many TRBV9 CASSGGLGNEQFF TGTGCCAGCAGCGGGGGACTCGGCAATGAGCAGTTCTTC
TRBD2 TRBJ2-7 many TRBV20-1 CSARDQTTLAGGPSGQYF TGCAGTGCTAGAGACCAGACGACCTTAGCGGGAGGGCCCTCGGGGCAGTACTTC
- TRBJ2-5 many TRBV20-1 CSASDRLLQGTQYF TGCAGTGCTTCAGACAGGCTCCTCCAAGGGACCCAGTACTTC
- TRBJ2-7 many TRBV7-2 CASIPQGGTYEQYF TGTGCCAGCATCCCACAGGGAGGGACCTACGAGCAGTACTTC
- TRBJ1-2 - TRBV3-1 CASGQARTVYGYTF TGTGCCAGCGGCCAAGCTCGCACGGTCTATGGCTACACCTTC
- TRBJ1-1 many TRBV20-1 CSATNTEAFF TGCAGTGCTACGAACACTGAAGCTTTCTTT
- TRBJ2-5 - TRBV13 CASSFSGRSAGETQYF TGTGCCAGCAGCTTTTCAGGGCGGAGCGCGGGTGAGACCCAGTACTTC
- TRBJ2-1 - TRBV10-2 CASSPVGAYNEQFF TGCGCCAGTAGCCCTGTGGGGGCCTACAATGAGCAGTTCTTC
TRBD2 TRBJ2-3 many TRBV7-8 CASSSLAAYTDTQYF TGTGCCAGCAGCTCCCTAGCGGCCTACACAGATACGCAGTATTTT
- TRBJ2-3 many TRBV10-1 CASTASSTDTQYF TGCGCCAGCACCGCTTCTAGCACAGATACGCAGTATTTT
TRBD2 TRBJ2-1 - TRBV2 CASSQGGGLASSGEFF TGCGCCAGCAGCCAAGGGGGGGGACTAGCGTCATCGGGCGAGTTCTTC
- TRBJ2-7 many TRBV20-1 CSSTNNVRDEQYF TGCAGCTCGACTAACAACGTCAGGGACGAGCAGTACTTC
TRBD1 TRBJ1-5 many TRBV6-4 CASSYGVGRGPNPNQPQHF TGTGCCAGCAGTTACGGCGTCGGAAGGGGGCCGAATCCCAATCAGCCCCAGCATTTT
TRBD1 TRBJ1-2 many TRBV5-6 CASSPLTGSYGYTF TGTGCCAGCAGCCCCCTGACAGGGAGCTATGGCTACACCTTC
- TRBJ2-7 few TRBV4-1 CASITGSLRTYEQYF TGCGCCAGCATCACGGGCAGCTTAAGAACCTACGAGCAGTACTTC
- TRBJ1-3 many TRBV6-2/TRBV6-3 CASSYPGSGNTIYF TGTGCCAGCAGTTATCCCGGGTCTGGAAACACCATATATTTT
- TRBJ1-5 many TRBV20-1 CSARDKGDHNQPQHF TGCAGTGCTAGAGATAAGGGAGATCACAATCAGCCCCAGCATTTT
- TRBJ2-7 many TRBV28 CASSLGGAVQGEQYF TGTGCCAGCAGCCTAGGAGGGGCAGTCCAGGGCGAGCAGTACTTC
- TRBJ1-1 few TRBV5-1 CASSGWTASNTEAFF TGCGCCAGCAGCGGATGGACAGCATCGAACACTGAAGCTTTCTTT
- TRBJ2-7 many TRBV2 CASSVEAAYEQYF TGTGCCAGCAGTGTAGAGGCGGCCTACGAGCAGTACTTC
TRBD2 TRBJ2-5 many TRBV12-3/TRBV12-4 CASNTGTSGPQETQYF TGTGCCAGCAACACCGGGACTAGCGGGCCGCAAGAGACCCAGTACTTC
TRBD2 TRBJ2-3 few TRBV5-5 CASSYLTSGKDTQYF TGTGCCAGCAGCTATTTGACTAGCGGGAAGGATACGCAGTATTTT
TRBD2 TRBJ2-1 few TRBV20-1 CSASALAGRAPHEQFF TGCAGTGCTAGTGCTCTAGCGGGAAGGGCTCCCCATGAGCAGTTCTTC
- TRBJ2-1 many TRBV2 CASSEDRGGYNEQFF TGTGCCAGCAGTGAAGACAGGGGGGGCTACAATGAGCAGTTCTTC
TRBD2 TRBJ2-2 few TRBV24-1 CATSDRTSGNTGELFF TGTGCCACCAGTGACCGGACTAGCGGGAACACCGGGGAGCTGTTTTTT
- TRBJ1-2 few TRBV19 CASSSGREVNYGYTF TGTGCCAGTAGTTCGGGAAGAGAAGTTAACTATGGCTACACCTTC
- TRBJ1-5 few TRBV27 CASSLNDRNQPQHF TGTGCCAGCAGTTTAAATGACAGAAATCAGCCCCAGCATTTT
TRBD2 TRBJ2-7 - TRBV13 CASSLVLAGDLYEQYF TGTGCCAGCAGCTTAGTACTAGCGGGAGACTTATACGAGCAGTACTTC
TRBD2 TRBJ2-7 - TRBV4-1 CASSQVLAASYEQYF TGCGCCAGCAGCCAGGTACTAGCGGCCTCCTACGAGCAGTACTTC
TRBD2 TRBJ2-3 - TRBV11-2 CASSLREGNQPQYF TGTGCCAGCAGCTTAAGGGAGGGCAATCAGCCCCAGTATTTT
TRBD2 TRBJ2-1 many TRBV7-8 CASRNPPWEREKDEQFF TGTGCCAGCAGAAATCCGCCTTGGGAGCGGGAGAAGGATGAGCAGTTCTTC
TRBD1 TRBJ2-1 - TRBV11-2 CASIQDRSFYNEQFF TGTGCCAGCATCCAGGACAGGTCCTTTTACAATGAGCAGTTCTTC
- TRBJ1-3 - TRBV6-2/TRBV6-3 CASSFGPGLLNTIYF TGTGCCAGCAGTTTTGGTCCCGGACTCTTAAACACCATATATTTT
TRBD1 TRBJ2-1 - TRBV7-9 CASSPDRARNEQFF TGTGCCAGCAGTCCCGACAGGGCTAGGAATGAGCAGTTCTTC
TRBD1 TRBJ1-5 - TRBV19 CASSYRGDRGNQPQHF TGTGCCAGTAGCTACAGGGGGGATAGGGGCAATCAGCCCCAGCATTTT